The clone carrying this TCR beta chain was detected ten times or more. Its specificity is not known. This record belongs to a study of blood T cells in healthy people across ages. Study in general: Every two T cells gave about one barcoded beta molecule via template switching. General observations from the study: Reliance upon unsorted PBMCs precluded definitive naive versus antigen-experienced comparison. There were more naive CD4+ cells and higher diversity in long-lived donors than in aged donors.

The germline V gene encodes CDR1 SGDLS and CDR2 YYNGEE. There are 15 residues in the CDR3. Trimming stripped 4 bases from V and 4 bases from J, with 15 bases between. Together with a sample-barcoded 5' primer, a J-beta primer mix was included in a second PCR lasting roughly 6 to 12 cycles. Tagging of each cDNA molecule was performed by a template-switch adaptor with 12 random nucleotides. TCRdb analysed the 5' RACE reads with MiXCR anew, one entry per CDR3 protein. Among around 650,000 distinct CDR3 sequences, approximately 29% were seen once, and the ten largest hold 15%. What was sequenced was blood. This clonotype was obtained from a woman older than 75 in good health. This chain connects TRBV9 to TRBJ2-1; D is uncertain. The CDR3 region is CASSPRRGPYNEQFF. Written as DNA, the CDR3 is TGTGCCAGCAGCCCGCGTCGTGGACCGTACAATGAGCAGTTCTTC.